This is a list of T cell receptor beta chains from one sample in a study of shared clonotypes between healthy human individuals. Some clones are missing from TCRdb's copy, which holds only in-frame ones; the method was immunoSEQ multiplex PCR. The data show around 2,000,000 clones, approximately 95% seen once. Sequences were obtained from naive CD8+ T cells sorted from blood. The receptors here all came from a man aged 18-30 years in good health. The CDR3 runs from the conserved cysteine through the conserved F or W. The D gene is left open where the match is weak. The size field is filled for only some rows; it gives once, few, many or a size class.

CDR3aa	CDR3nt	abundance	j_gene	v_gene	d_gene	len
CASSFSGQSYEQYF	TGTGCCAGCAGTTTCTCAGGACAGAGCTACGAGCAGTACTTC	NA	TRBJ2-7	TRBV28	NA	14
CASSQGGTEQYF	TGCGCCAGCAGCCAAGGGGGGACAGAGCAGTACTTC	NA	TRBJ2-7	TRBV5-1	NA	12
CASSPGTLIGETQYF	TGTGCCAGCAGCCCTGGGACTCTAATCGGAGAGACCCAGTACTTC	NA	TRBJ2-5	TRBV11-2	NA	15
CASSLSNGVTEAFF	TGTGCCAGCAGTTTATCGAATGGGGTCACTGAAGCTTTCTTT	NA	TRBJ1-1	TRBV27	NA	14
CASSPHRGRTYEQYF	TGTGCCAGCAGCCCACACAGGGGGCGTACCTACGAGCAGTACTTC	NA	TRBJ2-7	TRBV11-2	TRBD1	15
CASRGWLDMNTEAFF	TGTGCCAGCCGAGGGTGGTTGGACATGAACACTGAAGCTTTCTTT	NA	TRBJ1-1	TRBV6-1	NA	15
CASSAPEGLAGGVDTQYF	TGTGCCAGCAGCGCCCCAGAAGGACTAGCGGGAGGGGTGGATACGCAGTATTTT	NA	TRBJ2-3	TRBV9	TRBD2	18
CASSLEGGGETQYF	TGTGCCAGCAGCTTAGAAGGAGGGGGAGAGACCCAGTACTTC	NA	TRBJ2-5	TRBV13	NA	14
CASSDGITSTDTQYF	TGTGCCAGCAGTGACGGGATTACCAGCACAGATACGCAGTATTTT	NA	TRBJ2-3	TRBV2	NA	15
CASSSTDFGETQYF	TGTGCCAGCAGTTCGACAGACTTTGGGGAGACCCAGTACTTC	once	TRBJ2-5	TRBV6-1	NA	14
CASSLQQMPNEQFF	TGTGCCAGCAGCTTGCAGCAAATGCCCAATGAGCAGTTCTTC	NA	TRBJ2-1	TRBV5-8	NA	14
CASSLGSGQSYEQYF	TGTGCCAGCAGCTTGGGAAGCGGGCAATCCTACGAGCAGTACTTC	NA	TRBJ2-7	TRBV5-4	NA	15
CASTVLAEGYNEQFF	TGTGCCAGCACCGTACTCGCTGAGGGCTACAATGAGCAGTTCTTC	NA	TRBJ2-1	TRBV6-1	NA	15
CAISGGREAESGGREQFF	TGTGCCATCAGTGGGGGACGGGAGGCCGAAAGCGGGGGTCGTGAGCAGTTCTTC	NA	TRBJ2-1	TRBV10-3	TRBD2	18
CASSQVSGGAYNEQFF	TGCGCCAGCAGCCAAGTTAGCGGGGGGGCCTACAATGAGCAGTTCTTC	NA	TRBJ2-1	TRBV4-1	TRBD2	16
CASSLGTGTELQETQYF	TGTGCCAGCAGCTTGGGTACCGGGACAGAGCTCCAAGAGACCCAGTACTTC	NA	TRBJ2-5	TRBV5-4	TRBD1	17
CASSSGWDLYGYTF	TGTGCCAGCAGCTCAGGTTGGGACCTCTATGGCTACACCTTC	NA	TRBJ1-2	TRBV5-4	NA	14
CASSEYWGTGELFF	TGTGCCAGCAGTGAATATTGGGGCACCGGGGAGCTGTTTTTT	NA	TRBJ2-2	TRBV2	NA	14
CASSSPTSRGDTIYF	TGTGCCAGCAGCTCACCGACATCCCGAGGAGACACCATATATTTT	NA	TRBJ1-3	TRBV7-9	NA	15
CASSFDGEQYF	TGTGCCAGCAGCTTTGACGGAGAGCAGTACTTC	NA	TRBJ2-7	TRBV5-4	NA	11
CAWGRTGGNGYTF	TGTGCCTGGGGGAGGACAGGGGGCAATGGCTACACCTTC	NA	TRBJ1-2	TRBV30	TRBD1	13
CASSLGGYEQYF	TGTGCCAGCAGCCTAGGGGGTTACGAGCAGTACTTC	NA	TRBJ2-7	TRBV13	NA	12
CASSLRQDSYEQYF	TGCGCCAGCAGCCTTCGGCAGGACTCCTACGAGCAGTACTTC	NA	TRBJ2-7	TRBV4-1	NA	14
CASSSPSTGINEQFF	TGCGCCAGCAGCTCCCCCTCGACAGGGATAAATGAGCAGTTCTTC	NA	TRBJ2-1	TRBV5-1	TRBD1	15
CASVPAAGHYEQYF	TGTGCCAGTGTGCCTGCAGCGGGACACTACGAGCAGTACTTC	NA	TRBJ2-7	TRBV2	NA	14
CASWSLLGNNSPLHF	TGTGCCAGCTGGAGTCTGTTGGGCAACAATTCACCCCTCCACTTT	NA	TRBJ1-6	TRBV6-1	NA	15
CASSPQWEQNTGELFF	TGTGCCAGCAGCCCACAGTGGGAACAGAACACCGGGGAGCTGTTTTTT	NA	TRBJ2-2	TRBV14	NA	16
CASSIGWTSGREDTQYF	TGTGCCAGTAGTATAGGTTGGACTAGCGGGAGGGAGGATACGCAGTATTTT	NA	TRBJ2-3	TRBV19	TRBD2	17
CASSTGTEETQYF	TGTGCCAGCAGCACGGGGACAGAAGAGACCCAGTACTTC	NA	TRBJ2-5	TRBV5-6	TRBD1	13
CASSYGLTGELFF	TGTGCCAGCAGTTACGGGTTGACCGGGGAGCTGTTTTTT	few	TRBJ2-2	TRBV6-5	NA	13
CASSPGRGGYEQYF	TGTGCCAGCAGCCCGGGGAGGGGGGGCTACGAGCAGTACTTC	NA	TRBJ2-7	TRBV9	NA	14
CASSYYDGGQPQHF	TGTGCCAGCAGTTATTACGACGGCGGCCAGCCCCAGCATTTT	once	TRBJ1-5	TRBV6-5	NA	14